This T cell receptor beta chain was observed in a study of spatial heterogeneity in lung cancer. In the study overall: Detected beta-chain sequences consistently exceeded alpha-chain sequences. Each unique TCR and UMI combination was seen more than ten times on average in raw reads.

Every molecule of TCR cDNA had its own unique molecular identifier. Each CDR3 protein gets one entry after TCRdb re-called the 5' RACE reads with MiXCR. In the table there are about 26,000 distinct CDR3 sequences, 9.5% to 15% of which are singletons. Described time point: sample taken at primary tumor resection. Whole RNA from tumor, nontumor lung or frozen PBMC was sequenced unsorted. A total of roughly 72 untreated early-stage non-small cell lung cancer patients served as donors. This clonotype has a count of ten or more. V trimming: 6 bases; J trimming: 1 base; junction bases outside the gene matches: 4. Per germline, CDR1 DFQATT and CDR2 SNEGSKA (reference sequence). The CDR3 length is 15 residues.

The sequence came from a female donor with early-stage non-small cell lung cancer. The chain couples TRBV20-1 to TRBJ2-3, with 13 nucleotides matching TRBD2. Material: PBMCs, obtained at surgery. The CDR3: CSARGLAGGTDTQYF. Written as DNA, the CDR3 is TGCAGTGCCCGCGGACTAGCGGGAGGCACAGATACGCAGTATTTT.